This T cell receptor beta chain derives from a study of cytomegalovirus exposure and HLA in healthy donors. Clones were read by immunoSEQ multiplex PCR, and TCRdb kept only the in-frame ones, dropping some. The repertoire holds about 360,000 clones, roughly 90% seen once, with approximately 0.86% in the top ten. The V gene lost 0 bases and the J gene lost 8 bases, with 19 bases spanning the gap. This CDR3 region has 16 residues. Germline lookup yields CDR1 SGHRS and CDR2 YFSETQ. The source is a young woman in good health and CMV-seronegative. Sequencing was done on a sample of PBMCs. V usage is TRBV5-1 and J usage is TRBJ2-3, with D maybe TRBD1 (7 bases). CDR3 DNA sequence: TGCGCCAGCAGCTTGGGACAGGGAAGGGGAGCGGGTACGCAGTATTTT. Translated: CASSLGQGRGAGTQYF.